These 9 T cell receptor beta chains originate from one sample sequenced in a study of tumor and adjacent non-tumor tissue in lung cancer. The template was RNA from unsorted bulk tissue. This non-tumor lung sample came from over 3 cm beyond the tumor edge. Three rounds of nested PCR, following a modified ARM-PCR protocol, produced the TCRbeta library. TCRdb called the multiplex PCR reads again in MiXCR, with one record for every CDR3 protein. The data hold approximately 100,000 distinct CDR3 sequences, with roughly three fifths observed a single time. The sample taken for sequencing was distant non-tumor lung tissue. Receptors were obtained from a man aged 55 to 69 with non-small cell lung cancer.

This chain connects TRBV5-4 to TRBJ2-6; D is ambiguous. Trimming stripped 0 bases from V and 7 bases from J, with 8 bases between. Germline lookup yields CDR1 SGHNT and CDR2 YYREEE (reference sequence). This CDR3 region has 14 residues. Here the CDR3 DNA reads TGTGCCAGCAGCTTGGTGGAAGGTGCCAACGTCCTGACTTTC. This translates into CASSLVEGANVLTF. The complete variable domain, with remaining parts taken from reference TRBV5-4 and TRBJ2-6, reads ETGVTQSPTHLIKTRGQQVTLRCSSQSGHNTVSWYQQALGQGPQFIFQYYREEENGRGNFPPRFSGLQFPNYSSELNVNALELDDSALYLCASSLVEGANVLTFGAGSRLTVL.

The CDR3 loop is CASSLERLDGYTF. CDR3 DNA: TGTGCCAGCAGCTTAGAAAGATTGGATGGCTACACCTTC. This chain links TRBV11-3 with TRBJ1-2; D gene uncertain. This CDR3 is built from 13 residues. V was clipped by 0 bases and J by 6 bases, with 8 bases between them. In germline, CDR1 is SGHNT, CDR2 YENEEA. Based on the CDR3 plus reference TRBV11-3 and TRBJ1-2, the full variable domain is EAGVVQSPRYKIIEKKQPVAFWCNPISGHNTLYWYLQNLGQGPELLIRYENEEAVDDSQLPKDRFSAERLKGVDSTLKIQPAELGDSAVYLCASSLERLDGYTFGSGTRLTVV.

This clonotype occurred many times. The chain carries TRBV6-6 and TRBJ1-2, with 9 nucleotides matching TRBD1. Losses at the gene ends were 6 bases for V and 9 bases for J; bases not matched to a gene: 8. The length of the CDR3 is 13 residues. Looked up from germline, CDR1 is MNHNY and CDR2 is SVGAGI (reference sequence). Written as DNA, the CDR3 is TGTGCCAGCAGGTCGGGGACAGGGAGCAGCTACACCTTC. Protein sequence: CASRSGTGSSYTF.

This clonotype was observed a few times. This sequence joins TRBV20-1 and TRBJ2-1, with D perhaps given as TRBD1 or TRBD2 (6 bases each). Germline CDR1 DFQATT, CDR2 SNEGSKA (reference sequence). CDR3 length: 17 residues. The ends were cut back, 5 bases at V and 3 bases at J, with 23 bases in the middle. CDR3 sequence reads: CSAVPGVGGRYYNEQFF. The CDR3 DNA reads TGCAGTGCTGTACCAGGGGTAGGGGGGAGGTACTACAATGAGCAGTTCTTC.

The chain recombines TRBV29-1 with TRBJ2-7; TRBD2 is a possible D gene (5 bases). Germline V gene sequence: CDR1 SQVTM, CDR2 ANQGSEA. Trimming pared 4 bases from V and 3 bases from J, leaving 16 bases between. This CDR3 region has 14 residues. This chain's CDR3 is CSVARRGSNYEQYF. The CDR3, as DNA: TGCAGCGTTGCCAGGAGAGGGTCCAACTACGAGCAGTACTTC.

The V and J genes are TRBV11-1 and TRBJ2-3; D gene unclear. This CDR3 contains 17 residues. Germline V gene sequence: CDR1 SGHAT, CDR2 FQDESV (reference sequence). The V gene lost 10 bases and the J gene lost 4 bases, with 27 bases spanning the gap. CDR3 in amino acids: CAINSPLLTRSADTQYF. The CDR3 DNA reads TGTGCCATCAACTCGCCCCTCTTGACCCGAAGTGCAGATACGCAGTATTTT.

V usage is TRBV5-4 and J usage is TRBJ2-5; D not resolved. V lost 8 bases, J lost 3 bases, and 8 bases lay in between. CDR1 is SGHNT and CDR2 is YYREEE in the germline V gene (reference sequence). The CDR3 has 11 amino acids. CDR3 in DNA: TGTGCCAGTAACTTCGAAGAGACCCAGTACTTC. This translates into CASNFEETQYF. The full variable domain, with the rest looked up from reference TRBV5-4 and TRBJ2-5, is ETGVTQSPTHLIKTRGQQVTLRCSSQSGHNTVSWYQQALGQGPQFIFQYYREEENGRGNFPPRFSGLQFPNYSSELNVNALELDDSALYLCASNFEETQYFGPGTRLLVL.

This chain connects TRBV11-2 to TRBJ2-3; D is perhaps TRBD2 (5 bases). The V gene lost 11 bases and the J gene lost 6 bases, with 24 bases spanning the gap. The CDR3 is 15 amino acids. Germline V lookup: CDR1 SGHAT, CDR2 FQNNGV. The CDR3 bases are TGTGCCGGCATCTTAGCGTGGGCCAGCGCGGATACGCAGTATTTT. It codes for CAGILAWASADTQYF.

This clonotype has a handful of counts. Germline is not matched at one junction end, which may reflect a read error. The V gene is TRBV6-1, the J gene TRBJ2-2, with 12 nucleotides matching TRBD2. The CDR3 is 16 amino acids. Germline V gene data show CDR1 as MNHNS and CDR2 as SASEGT. CDR3 amino acids: CASNEGLAGGAGDLFF. DNA of the CDR3: TGTGCCAGCAATGAGGGTCTAGCGGGAGGGGCCGGGGATCTGTTTTTT.